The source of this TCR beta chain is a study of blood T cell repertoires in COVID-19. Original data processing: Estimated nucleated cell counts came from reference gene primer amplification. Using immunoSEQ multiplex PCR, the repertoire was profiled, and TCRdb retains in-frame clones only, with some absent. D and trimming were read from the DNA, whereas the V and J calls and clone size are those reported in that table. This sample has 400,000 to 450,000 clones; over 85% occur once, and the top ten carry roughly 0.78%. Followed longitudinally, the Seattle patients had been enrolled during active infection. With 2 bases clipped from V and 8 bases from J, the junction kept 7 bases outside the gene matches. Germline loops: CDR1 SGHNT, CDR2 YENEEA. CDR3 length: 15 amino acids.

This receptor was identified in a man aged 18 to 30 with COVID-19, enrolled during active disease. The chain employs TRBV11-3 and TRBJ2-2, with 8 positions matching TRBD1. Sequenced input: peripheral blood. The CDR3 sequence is CASSLRRTGTGELFF. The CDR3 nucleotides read TGTGCCAGCAGCTTACGCCGGACAGGGACTGGGGAGCTGTTTTTT.